The entry that follows covers one T cell receptor beta chain sequence. Assay used: immunoSEQ multiplex PCR; TCRdb lists only in-frame clones, some missing. The sample has 70,000 to 90,000 clones, nearly 90% seen once. This record comes from a study of OX40 agonist ivuxolimab in advanced cancers. Study summary: Administration of intravenous ivuxolimab to patients occurred every 2 weeks at 0.01 to 10 mg/kg. Dose-escalation cases comprised hepatocellular carcinoma, melanoma, renal cell or head and neck cancer.

Germline assignment: CDR1 SNHLY and CDR2 FYNNEI. The V gene lost 5 bases and the J gene lost 8 bases, with 15 bases spanning the gap. CDR3 length: 13 amino acids. The TCR originated in an adult with an advanced solid tumor such as melanoma, head and neck, liver or kidney cancer. The chain recombines TRBV2 with TRBJ1-2; D remains ambiguous. Specimen: CD4+ or CD8+ T cells sorted from blood, collected in a trial of the OX40 agonist ivuxolimab. The CDR3 sequence is CASSSSGRAGYTF. The CDR3 nucleotides read TGTGCCAGCAGTTCCTCGGGGAGGGCCGGCTACACCTTC.